The 27 T cell receptor beta chains in this list originate from one sample, sequenced in a study of blood T cell repertoires in COVID-19. The table came from immunoSEQ multiplex PCR; TCRdb's copy has only in-frame clones and leaves some out. The table includes about 250,000 clones, roughly 86% detected once. The source material was peripheral blood. The receptors stem from a woman aged 60-75 years who had recovered from COVID-19.

The genes are TRBV27 and TRBJ1-1; TRBD1 is a possible D gene (6 bases). V was pared by 2 bases and J by 4 bases, with 11 bases between. The CDR3 contains 14 residues. CDR1 is MNHEY, CDR2 SMNVEV, per germline (reference sequence). CDR3 sequence reads: CASSLLSGATEAFF. The CDR3 DNA is TGTGCCAGCAGTTTACTTTCAGGGGCCACTGAAGCTTTCTTT.

The J gene is TRBJ2-2, the V gene TRBV5-1, with D tentatively TRBD2 (6 bases). V gave up 4 bases and J gave up 7 bases, with 20 bases separating them. The germline V gene has CDR1 SGHRS and CDR2 YFSETQ. The length of the CDR3 is 16 residues. In DNA form, the CDR3 reads TGCGCCAGCAGCGTCTCCGGGACTGGTGAATTCGGGGAGCTGTTTTTT. It yields the protein CASSVSGTGEFGELFF.

This clone was counted a few times. Within the sample, other DNA sequences also encode this same CDR3. The gene calls are TRBV18 and TRBJ1-1, with D tentatively TRBD1 (5 bases). Deletions cut 1 base from V and 1 base from J, with 7 bases between. CDR1 is KGHSH and CDR2 is LQKENI in the germline V gene. The CDR3 length is 14 residues. In DNA, the CDR3 is TGTGCCAGCTCACCACAGGGGAAGAACACTGAAGCTTTCTTT. It encodes CASSPQGKNTEAFF.

The rearrangement joins TRBV19 to TRBJ2-1, with TRBD2 identical over 11 bases. Germline V lookup: CDR1 LNHDA, CDR2 SQIVND (reference sequence). V lost 1 base and J lost 4; bases outside the gene matches: 3. There are 16 residues in the CDR3. CDR3 amino acids: CASSIVAGGDYNEQFF. The CDR3 DNA reads TGTGCCAGTAGTATAGTAGCGGGGGGGGATTACAATGAGCAGTTCTTC.

This chain connects TRBV6-2 or TRBV6-3 to TRBJ2-3, with TRBD1 as a possible D gene (5 bases). The CDR3 consists of 14 residues. Germline-derived CDR1 and CDR2 are MNHEY and SVGEGT. With 3 bases removed from V and 3 bases from J, the gap between germline ends came to 10 bases. CDR3 residues: CASSYLTVTDTQYF. CDR3 coding DNA: TGTGCCAGCAGTTATCTGACAGTGACAGATACGCAGTATTTT.

The rearrangement links TRBV14 to TRBJ2-5; weak D call: TRBD1 (7 bases). The length of the CDR3 is 18 residues. The germline gives CDR1 SGHDN, CDR2 FVKESK. Trimming took 0 bases from V and 2 from J, leaving 19 bases between them. The CDR3 reads CASSQDRQGVGGQETQYF. The CDR3 bases are TGTGCCAGCAGCCAAGATCGACAGGGAGTGGGGGGTCAAGAGACCCAGTACTTC.

The chain couples TRBV18 to TRBJ1-1; D possibly corresponds to TRBD1 (5 bases). This CDR3 spans 14 amino acids. Per germline, CDR1 KGHSH and CDR2 LQKENI. Trimming shortened V by 2 bases and J by 5 bases, and 12 bases separated the two germline ends. CDR3 nucleotide sequence: TGTGCCAGCTCACCAGAAGGGGCGACGACTGAAGCTTTCTTT. Its protein product is CASSPEGATTEAFF.

This clone has a handful of counts. The chain employs TRBV28 and TRBJ1-2; D gene ambiguous. The length of the CDR3 is 15 residues. V was trimmed by 4 bases and J by 8 bases, leaving 20 bases between them. The germline V gene encodes CDR1 MDHEN and CDR2 SYDVKM. CDR3 residues: CASSYRPGGSPGYTF. The CDR3 nucleotides read TGTGCCAGCAGTTACCGACCGGGAGGATCGCCGGGCTACACCTTC.

CDR3 region: CASSEQGNEQFF. The CDR3 DNA reads TGTGCCAGCAGTGAACAGGGGAATGAGCAGTTCTTC. The rearrangement uses TRBV6-1 and TRBJ2-1; possible D gene TRBD1, 6 bases. This CDR3 is built from 12 residues. With 2 bases removed from V and 7 bases from J, the gap between germline ends came to 6 bases. From germline, CDR1 is MNHNS and CDR2 SASEGT.

This clone was seen once. The V call is TRBV6-5, the J call TRBJ1-5, with TRBD1 identical over 8 bases. The CDR3 is made up of 13 amino acids. V dropped 7 bases and J dropped 7; count of bases not matched to a gene: 6. CDR1 MNHEY and CDR2 SVGAGI come from the germline V gene. The CDR3 nucleotides read TGTGCCAGCATTCCAGGGGGCTGGCAGCCCCAGCATTTT. Amino acids: CASIPGGWQPQHF.

The J gene is TRBJ1-5, the V gene TRBV7-8, with 8 bases aligning to TRBD1. The CDR3 extends over 14 amino acids. The germline CDR1 and CDR2 sequences are SGHVS and FQNEAQ. J lost 5 bases, V lost 2 bases, and 2 bases had no gene match. CDR3 protein: CASSLLDRDQPQHF. CDR3 coding DNA: TGTGCCAGCAGCTTACTGGACAGGGATCAGCCCCAGCATTTT.

The table lists this clone with a count of one. The gene calls are TRBV6-4 and TRBJ1-5, with 7 bases lining up with TRBD1. Germline V CDR1 and CDR2: MRHNA, SNTAGT. The CDR3 loop spans 13 amino acids. The V and J ends lost 3 bases and 7 bases, in that order; junction bases with no gene match: 3. This chain's CDR3 is CASSEGRGQPQHF. The CDR3 DNA follows: TGTGCCAGCAGTGAGGGCAGGGGGCAGCCCCAGCATTTT.

This chain connects TRBV28 to TRBJ1-1; TRBD1 aligns across 9 bases. CDR1 is MDHEN and CDR2 is SYDVKM in the germline V gene. Losses at the gene ends were 6 bases for V and 1 base for J; bases not matched to a gene: 9. This CDR3 region has 16 residues. Here the CDR3 reads CASRRTGVRRNTEAFF. The CDR3 bases are TGTGCCAGCAGAAGGACAGGGGTTAGGAGGAACACTGAAGCTTTCTTT.

This clone occurred many times. The genes are TRBV27 and TRBJ1-2; no clear D. Trimming removed 2 bases at V and 4 bases at J, with 8 bases between. The CDR3 sequence is 13 residues long. Germline CDR1 and CDR2: MNHEY and SMNVEV (reference sequence). CDR3 nucleotides: TGTGCCAGCAGTTTAATGACGGGCTATGGCTACACCTTC. Its protein product is CASSLMTGYGYTF.

CDR3 sequence: CATRSGQETQYF. The CDR3 DNA reads TGTGCCACCCGTAGTGGTCAAGAGACCCAGTACTTC. V and J are TRBV24-1 and TRBJ2-5; D not certain. The CDR3 loop spans 12 amino acids. The germline gives CDR1 KGHDR, CDR2 SFDVKD. Trimming pared 9 bases from V and 2 bases from J, leaving 9 bases between.

This clone has a single count. This rearrangement joins TRBV5-1 to TRBJ2-3; D gene unclear. Germline lookup yields CDR1 SGHRS and CDR2 YFSETQ. This CDR3 has 15 residues. Deletions cut 0 bases from V and 0 bases from J, with 8 bases between. This CDR3 reads CASSLEPTSTDTQYF. In nucleotides, the CDR3 is TGCGCCAGCAGCTTGGAACCGACTAGCACAGATACGCAGTATTTT.

CDR3 sequence: CASSLSAMGGAVFF. DNA of the CDR3: TGTGCCAGCAGTTTATCCGCTATGGGAGGGGCGGTGTTTTTT. This chain links TRBV27 with TRBJ1-4, with a tentative D call TRBD1 (5 bases). Trimming took 0 bases from V and 15 from J, leaving 17 bases between them. The germline CDR1 and CDR2 sequences are MNHEY and SMNVEV (reference sequence). CDR3 length: 14 amino acids. Full variable domain (rest looked up from reference TRBV27 and TRBJ1-4): EAQVTQNPRYLITVTGKKLTVTCSQNMNHEYMSWYRQDPGLGLRQIYYSMNVEVTDKGDVPEGYKVSRKEKRNFPLILESPSPNQTSLYFCASSLSAMGGAVFFGSGTQLSVL.

The rearrangement links TRBV5-1 to TRBJ2-3, with TRBD2 identical over 8 bases. This CDR3 comprises 17 residues. V shed 5 bases and J 3 bases; nucleotides not matched to a gene: 14. Germline CDR1 is SGHRS and CDR2 is YFSETQ. Here the CDR3 reads CASRFGPSGGSTDTQYF. The CDR3 bases are TGCGCCAGCAGGTTCGGTCCCAGCGGGGGAAGTACAGATACGCAGTATTTT. The entire variable domain, with the rest obtained from reference TRBV5-1 and TRBJ2-3, is as follows: KAGVTQTPRYLIKTRGQQVTLSCSPISGHRSVSWYQQTPGQGLQFLFEYFSETQRNKGNFPGRFSGRQFSNSRSEMNVSTLELGDSALYLCASRFGPSGGSTDTQYFGPGTRLTVL.

The chain uses TRBV18 and TRBJ1-2, with a tentative D call TRBD1 (6 bases). In germline, CDR1 is KGHSH, CDR2 LQKENI. V lost 6 bases and J 1 base, leaving 21 bases between the germline ends. The CDR3 consists of 17 residues. The CDR3 spells CASSPDSPLARNYGYTF. CDR3 DNA sequence: TGTGCCAGCTCGCCGGACAGCCCGCTCGCCCGTAACTATGGCTACACCTTC.

In the case of this clone: Other DNA sequences in the same sample also yield this CDR3. This chain connects TRBV5-1 to TRBJ1-3; D possibly corresponds to TRBD1 (5 bases). CDR1 and CDR2 from the germline V gene are SGHRS and YFSETQ. The CDR3 runs to 14 residues. The germline V and J ends were trimmed by 1 base and 1 base, with 6 bases remaining between them. DNA for the CDR3: TGCGCCAGCAGCTTGACAGGTTCTGGAAACACCATATATTTT. It codes for CASSLTGSGNTIYF.

The J gene is TRBJ2-5, the V gene TRBV29-1; tentative D call: TRBD2 (5 bases). Trimming shortened V by 4 bases and J by 3 bases, and 6 bases separated the two germline ends. From germline, CDR1 is SQVTM and CDR2 ANQGSEA. This CDR3 is 11 amino acids long. This CDR3 is CSVAREETQYF. Written as DNA, the CDR3 is TGCAGCGTTGCGAGGGAAGAGACCCAGTACTTC.

The chain joins TRBV6-1 to TRBJ1-1, with a weak D call TRBD1 (5 bases). Looked up from germline, CDR1 is MNHNS and CDR2 is SASEGT. V lost 2 bases, J lost 8 bases, and 9 bases lay in between. The CDR3 length is 12 residues. The CDR3 nucleotides are TGTGCCAGCAGTGAACGGAGGGACGAAGCTTTCTTT. Translation gives CASSERRDEAFF.

This chain joins TRBV5-1 and TRBJ2-6; no clear D. This CDR3 comprises 18 residues. From germline, CDR1 is SGHRS and CDR2 YFSETQ. V was trimmed by 0 bases and J by 0 bases, leaving 13 bases between them. The CDR3 is CASSLALARRSGANVLTF. CDR3 sequence (DNA): TGCGCCAGCAGCTTGGCCTTGGCCAGGCGCTCTGGGGCCAACGTCCTGACTTTC.

This clone was seen more than once but under ten times. V is TRBV5-6 and J is TRBJ2-7, with a tentative D call TRBD1 (5 bases). CDR3 length: 14 amino acids. The germline V gene has CDR1 SGHDT and CDR2 YYEEEE. Between the trimmed V and J ends, which lost 0 bases and 7 bases, there was a span of 14 bases. The CDR3 protein is CASSLEEVTGEQYF. The CDR3 nucleotides read TGTGCCAGCAGCTTGGAGGAAGTAACAGGAGAGCAGTACTTC.

Written as DNA, the CDR3 is TGTGCCAGCAGTACGGCCCCGGGGGGGTCCTACGAGCAGTACTTC. The encoded protein is CASSTAPGGSYEQYF. This chain connects TRBV6-5 to TRBJ2-7; 8 nucleotides match TRBD2. The J segment lost 1 base and the V segment lost 5 bases, leaving 7 bases of the junction unmatched. This CDR3 region has 15 residues. The germline V gene encodes CDR1 MNHEY and CDR2 SVGAGI.

The J gene is TRBJ2-7, the V gene TRBV18; D perhaps matches TRBD2 (6 bases). V gave up 0 bases and J gave up 0 bases, with 15 bases separating them. The CDR3 consists of 17 residues. Germline V lookup: CDR1 KGHSH, CDR2 LQKENI. CDR3 region: CASSPPTRYSPSYEQYF. The CDR3 DNA reads TGTGCCAGCTCACCACCGACTAGGTACTCCCCCTCCTACGAGCAGTACTTC. Based on the CDR3 plus reference TRBV18 and TRBJ2-7, the full variable domain is NAGVMQNPRHLVRRRGQEARLRCSPMKGHSHVYWYRQLPEEGLKFMVYLQKENIIDESGMPKERFSAEFPKEGPSILRIQQVVRGDSAAYFCASSPPTRYSPSYEQYFGPGTRLTVT.

This chain uses TRBV12-3 or TRBV12-4 with TRBJ2-4, with D uncertain. Trimming shortened V by 1 base and J by 9 bases, and 7 bases separated the two germline ends. The CDR3 loop spans 12 amino acids. CDR3 sequence reads: CASSLGLGIQYF. The CDR3 bases are TGTGCCAGCAGTTTAGGACTGGGCATTCAGTACTTC.